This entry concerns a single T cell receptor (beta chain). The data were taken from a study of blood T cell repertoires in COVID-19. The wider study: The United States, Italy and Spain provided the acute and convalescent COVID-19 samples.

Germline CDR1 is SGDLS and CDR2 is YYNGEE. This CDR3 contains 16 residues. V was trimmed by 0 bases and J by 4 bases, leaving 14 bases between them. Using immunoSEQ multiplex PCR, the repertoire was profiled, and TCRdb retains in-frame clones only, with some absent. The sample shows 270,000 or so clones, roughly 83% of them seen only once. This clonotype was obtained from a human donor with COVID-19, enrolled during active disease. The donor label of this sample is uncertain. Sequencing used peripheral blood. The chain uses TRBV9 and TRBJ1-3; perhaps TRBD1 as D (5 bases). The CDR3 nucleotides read TGTGCCAGCAGCGTAGCGTCGGCAGGGCCCGGAAACACCATATATTTT. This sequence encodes CASSVASAGPGNTIYF.